Listed here are 8 T cell receptor beta chains from one sample, sequenced in a study of human T cells and chemical hapten exposure. Time point defined: patch test 2, 6 weeks after DPC sensitization. Treatment given: therapeutic diphenylcyclopropenone sensitization with weekly scalp DPC. One entry per CDR3 protein, called by TCRdb with MiXCR from the RACE reads. The table shows approximately 69,000 distinct CDR3 sequences, with 9% to 12% occurring only once. The sample consisted of whole blood, taken in connection with sensitization to the hapten diphenylcyclopropenone (DPC). All receptors come from a woman between 50 and 59 years old with alopecia areata. Some clones in this sample may be carry-over from other donors' samples.

This clonotype was counted at least ten times. The chain has TRBV10-3 and TRBJ2-3; 7 positions match TRBD1. This CDR3 is built from 14 residues. V gave up 4 bases and J gave up 1 base; unmatched junction bases: 2. Per the germline V gene, CDR1 is ENHRY and CDR2 is SYGVKD. The CDR3 loop is CAISAGQGTDTQYF. The DNA for the CDR3 is TGTGCCATCAGTGCTGGACAGGGCACAGATACGCAGTATTTT.

The V and J genes are TRBV28 and TRBJ1-1, with 7 bases that match TRBD1. Looked up from germline, CDR1 is MDHEN and CDR2 is SYDVKM. The CDR3 has 13 residues. Trimming took 11 bases from V and 5 from J; bases not matched to a gene: 11. CDR3 bases: TGTGCCTTATCTCCAGGGGGTCGGACTGAAGCTTTCTTT. It specifies CALSPGGRTEAFF. Full variable domain (remainder filled in from reference TRBV28 and TRBJ1-1): DVKVTQSSRYLVKRTGEKVFLECVQDMDHENMFWYRQDPGLGLRLIYFSYDVKMKEKGDIPEGYSVSREKKERFSLILESASTNQTSMYLCALSPGGRTEAFFGQGTRLTVV.

This clonotype was recorded at least ten times. V gene TRBV2 combines with J gene TRBJ1-6, with no clear D. This CDR3 is 13 amino acids long. Trimming pared 2 bases from V and 6 bases from J, leaving 5 bases between. From germline, CDR1 is SNHLY and CDR2 FYNNEI. CDR3: CASSEWSNSPLHF. Here the CDR3 DNA reads TGTGCCAGCAGTGAATGGAGTAATTCACCCCTCCACTTT.

This clonotype has ten or more counts. The V call is TRBV5-5, the J call TRBJ1-5; no clear D gene. CDR3 length equals 15 residues. The V gene lost 3 bases and the J gene lost 0 bases, with 10 bases spanning the gap. Germline-derived CDR1 and CDR2 are SGHKS and YYEKEE (reference sequence). The CDR3: CASSSQKYSNQPQHF. CDR3 sequence (DNA): TGTGCCAGCAGCTCTCAGAAATATAGCAATCAGCCCCAGCATTTT.

This clonotype was observed a handful of times. The chain combines TRBV4-2 with TRBJ2-7, with 11 positions matching TRBD2. The CDR3 is 15 residues long. Germline lookup yields CDR1 LGHNA and CDR2 YNFKEQ. After removal of 5 bases from V and 2 bases from J, the junction contained 5 bases not matched to a gene. This CDR3 reads CASSDNSGRAYEQYF. The CDR3 DNA reads as TGTGCCAGCAGCGATAATAGCGGGAGGGCCTACGAGCAGTACTTC.

V is TRBV9 and J is TRBJ2-3; 8 bases align to TRBD1. The CDR3 extends over 15 amino acids. With V trimmed by 4 bases and J by 3 bases, 7 bases remained unmatched. Germline-derived CDR1 and CDR2 are SGDLS and YYNGEE. The CDR3 nucleotides are TGTGCCAGCAGCACCTGGACAGGGCAGACAGATACGCAGTATTTT. Translating gives CASSTWTGQTDTQYF.

This clonotype showed up just a few times. V and J are TRBV13 and TRBJ2-3; TRBD2 agrees at 9 bases. The germline V gene encodes CDR1 PRHDT and CDR2 FYEKMQ (reference sequence). Trimming cost V 3 bases and J 2 bases; bases outside gene matches: 6. The CDR3 is 16 residues long. In DNA form, the CDR3 reads TGTGCCAGCAGCTTGGGGACTAGCAGCCTCACAGATACGCAGTATTTT. This codes for CASSLGTSSLTDTQYF.

The chain employs TRBV6-5 and TRBJ2-4; 10 positions agree with TRBD2. The germline V gene encodes CDR1 MNHEY and CDR2 SVGAGI. V lost 5 bases to trimming and J lost 2 bases; unmatched junction nucleotides: 6. The length of the CDR3 is 16 residues. Written as DNA, the CDR3 is TGTGCCAGCAGTCCCCTAGCGGGAGTTTCCAAAAACATTCAGTACTTC. Translated, it gives CASSPLAGVSKNIQYF.